This T cell receptor (beta chain) derives from a study of T-cell memory formation after mild COVID-19. Findings and caveats of the study: Cross-reactive memory apparently joined, as some responding clones appeared in pre-infection memory. From day 15 to 85, contracting clones were balanced between CD4 and CD8, whereas later expanders leaned toward CD4+. Clones that contracted clustered mainly in CM and EM if CD4+ and in EMRA if CD8+.

This clonotype was seen a handful of times. What it binds is not known. The CDR3 has 13 residues. V lost 4 bases to trimming and J lost 4 bases, with 9 bases between them. Per the germline V gene, CDR1 is KGHDR and CDR2 is SFDVKD. MiXCR, applied by TCRdb to the 5' RACE reads, yields one record per CDR3 protein. Here the sample spans approximately 490,000 distinct CDR3 sequences, about a fifth being singletons. The sequence was obtained from an adult woman who had mild COVID-19 (a few samples of this study predate the infection). Cell type and time point are not known. This chain joins TRBV24-1 and TRBJ2-5, with a possible D match to TRBD1 (6 bases). Sequencing was performed on PBMCs or a T cell subset sorted from them (not recorded which). CDR3 DNA: TGTGCCACCAGTGAGCCAGGGGCAGAGACCCAGTACTTC. The encoded protein is CATSEPGAETQYF.